Each of the 17 T cell receptor beta chains below was sequenced from the same sample in a study of cytomegalovirus exposure and HLA in healthy donors. The PCR contained 60 Vbeta and 13 Jbeta primers. Data came from immunoSEQ multiplex PCR; TCRdb stores just in-frame clones and leaves some out. Among about 160,000 clones, approximately 81% were seen once, and the ten largest hold roughly 7.5%. Sequencing was carried out using PBMCs. Receptors were obtained from a woman in her thirties in good health and CMV-seropositive.

V is TRBV2 and J is TRBJ2-3, with a possible D match to TRBD1 (6 bases). The CDR3 has 14 residues. From germline, CDR1 is SNHLY and CDR2 FYNNEI. Between the trimmed V and J ends, which lost 4 bases and 6 bases, there was a span of 14 bases. CDR3 nucleotides: TGTGCCAGCAGTGGGGGGCTATCGACGGATACGCAGTATTTT. It codes for CASSGGLSTDTQYF.

The chain is built from TRBV7-2 and TRBJ2-5; 7 nucleotides agree with TRBD1. The germline gives CDR1 SGHTA, CDR2 FQGNSA. The CDR3 is made up of 15 amino acids. V dropped 1 base and J dropped 5; count of bases not matched to a gene: 7. CDR3 region: CASSLGQGEDETQYF. For the CDR3, the DNA is TGTGCCAGCAGCTTAGGACAGGGAGAAGATGAGACCCAGTACTTC.

The rearrangement links TRBV6-6 to TRBJ1-2, with TRBD1 as a possible D gene (5 bases). In germline, CDR1 is MNHNY, CDR2 SVGAGI (reference sequence). The CDR3 totals 14 residues. Trimming stripped 1 base from V and 0 bases from J, with 6 bases between. The CDR3 is CASSYLQANYGYTF. As DNA, the CDR3 is TGTGCCAGCAGTTACTTACAGGCTAACTATGGCTACACCTTC.

This chain connects TRBV4-3 to TRBJ2-3; TRBD1 might be the D (6 bases). V was trimmed by 0 bases and J by 2 bases, leaving 15 bases between them. Germline-derived CDR1 and CDR2 are LGHNA and YSLEER. This CDR3 comprises 17 residues. The CDR3: CASSQELPQGNTDTQYF. The CDR3 bases are TGCGCCAGCAGCCAAGAACTCCCACAGGGTAACACAGATACGCAGTATTTT.

This chain links TRBV29-1 with TRBJ2-2; 7 bases line up with TRBD1. Trimming took 1 base from V and 9 from J; bases not matched to a gene: 8. Germline CDR1 is SQVTM and CDR2 is ANQGSEA. CDR3 length: 14 amino acids. The CDR3 region is CSVEVARGQRELFF. DNA for the CDR3: TGCAGCGTTGAAGTGGCTAGGGGGCAGCGGGAGCTGTTTTTT.

This rearrangement joins TRBV27 to TRBJ1-6, with a tentative D call TRBD1 (6 bases). Trimming stripped 4 bases from V and 1 base from J, with 20 bases between. This CDR3 spans 19 amino acids. Per germline, CDR1 MNHEY and CDR2 SMNVEV (reference sequence). The CDR3, as DNA: TGTGCCAGCAGTTGGGCAGGGGAGTTCAGGTGGTCCTATAATTCACCCCTCCACTTT. Translated, it gives CASSWAGEFRWSYNSPLHF.

This clone was seen just once. At one end, the junction sequence differs from germline, possibly due to a read error. The chain recombines TRBV7-9 with TRBJ2-7; the D gene is possibly TRBD1 (5 bases). Germline values: CDR1 SEHNR, CDR2 FQNEAQ (reference sequence). The CDR3 length is 14 residues. For the CDR3, the DNA is TGTTCCAGCAGCTTTCGTAGTCAGGGCTACGAGCAGTACTTC. Encoded protein: CSSSFRSQGYEQYF.

The chain joins TRBV2 to TRBJ1-2, with 7 bases identical to TRBD1. In germline, CDR1 is SNHLY, CDR2 FYNNEI. Trimming cost V 6 bases and J 6 bases; bases outside gene matches: 7. The CDR3 totals 13 residues. The CDR3 is CASRVDRVDGYTF. The CDR3 DNA sequence: TGTGCCAGCAGGGTTGACAGGGTCGATGGCTACACCTTC.

J is TRBJ2-1 and V is TRBV19; 8 bases are shared with TRBD2. The CDR3 loop spans 14 amino acids. CDR1 LNHDA and CDR2 SQIVND come from the germline V gene (reference sequence). The V segment lost 4 bases and the J segment 3 bases; nucleotides outside the gene matches: 2. CDR3 protein: CASSRGLGYNEQFF. As DNA, the CDR3 is TGTGCCAGTAGTAGGGGACTAGGCTACAATGAGCAGTTCTTC.

The genes are TRBV7-9 and TRBJ2-7, with D maybe TRBD1 (6 bases). This CDR3 contains 17 residues. V was clipped by 5 bases and J by 2 bases, with 22 bases between them. Germline V CDR1 and CDR2: SEHNR, FQNEAQ (reference sequence). The CDR3 bases are TGTGCCAGCAGCGCCCTGGGCACCAGGGGTTCTCCCTACGAGCAGTACTTC. It translates to CASSALGTRGSPYEQYF.

The chain is built from TRBV6-1 and TRBJ1-6; D gene unclear. Deletions cut 4 bases from V and 0 bases from J, with 19 bases between. Germline-derived CDR1 and CDR2 are MNHNS and SASEGT. The CDR3 is made up of 19 amino acids. The chain's CDR3 is CASSGPDWTRSSYNSPLHF. The CDR3 DNA reads TGTGCCAGCAGTGGCCCTGACTGGACTCGGAGCTCCTATAATTCACCCCTCCACTTT.

Points on this clone: In the same sample, other DNA sequences code for this CDR3. The chain employs TRBV5-6 and TRBJ1-1, with 7 bases lining up with TRBD1. The trim removed 4 bases at V and 3 bases at J, leaving 3 bases unmatched. From germline, CDR1 is SGHDT and CDR2 YYEEEE. The CDR3 sequence is 13 residues long. The DNA of the CDR3 is TGTGCCAGCAGCCCGACAGGGTACACTGAAGCTTTCTTT. Amino acid sequence: CASSPTGYTEAFF.

V gene TRBV2 combines with J gene TRBJ1-5; tentatively, D is TRBD1 (6 bases). Trimming left V 3 bases short and J 5 bases short, with 14 bases between. The V gene's germline CDR1 is SNHLY and CDR2 FYNNEI. This CDR3 comprises 15 residues. The CDR3: CASSDEGHGDQPQHF. CDR3 DNA sequence: TGTGCCAGCAGTGATGAGGGACACGGTGATCAGCCCCAGCATTTT.

This chain connects TRBV7-9 to TRBJ1-1; D gene ambiguous. Germline V gives CDR1 SEHNR, CDR2 FQNEAQ (reference sequence). The ends were cut back, 1 base at V and 2 bases at J, with 8 bases in the middle. CDR3 length: 14 amino acids. CDR3: CASSLVYSNTEAFF. The CDR3 DNA reads TGTGCCAGCAGCTTAGTATACTCCAACACTGAAGCTTTCTTT.

The genes are TRBV28 and TRBJ1-1; D is unclear. V was pared by 10 bases and J by 7 bases, with 16 bases between. CDR3 size: 12 residues. The germline gives CDR1 MDHEN, CDR2 SYDVKM. CDR3 region: CATSFGGREAFF. As DNA, the CDR3 is TGTGCCACCTCTTTCGGAGGCCGTGAAGCTTTCTTT.

The chain links TRBV6-6 to TRBJ1-1; D remains ambiguous. The CDR3 spans 12 residues. V dropped 2 bases and J dropped 11 bases, with 12 bases sitting between them. Germline loops: CDR1 MNHNY, CDR2 SVGAGI (reference sequence). The CDR3 spells CASSYRTEEAFF. The DNA for the CDR3 is TGTGCCAGCAGTTACCGGACGGAGGAGGCTTTCTTT.

The V and J genes are TRBV7-2 and TRBJ2-3; perhaps TRBD1 as D (5 bases). The germline V and J ends were trimmed by 7 bases and 2 bases, with 13 bases remaining between them. The germline CDR1 and CDR2 sequences are SGHTA and FQGNSA. The CDR3 covers 14 residues. The CDR3 here is CASTQIGATDTQYF. The CDR3 coding sequence is TGTGCCAGCACCCAGATAGGGGCCACAGATACGCAGTATTTT.